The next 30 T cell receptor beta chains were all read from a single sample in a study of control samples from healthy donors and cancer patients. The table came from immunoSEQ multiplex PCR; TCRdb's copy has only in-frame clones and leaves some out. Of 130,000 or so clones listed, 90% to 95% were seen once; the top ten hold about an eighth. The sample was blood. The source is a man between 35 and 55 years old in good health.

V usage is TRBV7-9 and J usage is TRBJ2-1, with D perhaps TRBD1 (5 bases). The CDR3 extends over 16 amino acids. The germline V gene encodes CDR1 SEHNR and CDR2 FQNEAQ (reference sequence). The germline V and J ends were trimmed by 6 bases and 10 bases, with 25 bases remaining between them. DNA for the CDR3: TGTGCCAGCAGATCCGCAGGGTCAGGAGCCCCAGGGGAGCAGTTCTTC. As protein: CASRSAGSGAPGEQFF.

The CDR3 bases are TGTGCCAGCAGTGAATGCGGCAACAATCAGCCCCAGCATTTT. This sequence encodes CASSECGNNQPQHF. The chain couples TRBV25-1 to TRBJ1-5; D gene ambiguous. CDR1 is MGHDK and CDR2 is SYGVNS in the germline V gene. V dropped 1 base and J dropped 3 bases, with 7 bases sitting between them. The CDR3 is made up of 14 amino acids.

Here the CDR3 DNA reads TGTGCCAGCCGGTCTAGCGCTACCCCCACAGATACGCAGTATTTT. It is translated as CASRSSATPTDTQYF. The genes are TRBV10-3 and TRBJ2-3; D might be TRBD2 (6 bases). Germline loops: CDR1 ENHRY, CDR2 SYGVKD. Trimming took 10 bases from V and 2 from J, leaving 19 bases between them. CDR3 size: 15 residues.

DNA of the CDR3: TGTGCCAGCAGTTACAGGGCCGCGGAGGCTTTCTTT. Translating it yields CASSYRAAEAFF. The genes are TRBV6-5 and TRBJ1-1; no clear D. The germline V gene has CDR1 MNHEY and CDR2 SVGAGI. CDR3 length: 12 amino acids. Trimming took off 2 bases at V and 11 bases at J, with 12 bases between the two ends.

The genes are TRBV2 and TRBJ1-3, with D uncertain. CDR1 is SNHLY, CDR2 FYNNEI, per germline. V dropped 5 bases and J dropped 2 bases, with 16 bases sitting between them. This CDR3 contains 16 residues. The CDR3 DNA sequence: TGTGCCAGCAGTAACGAAAGATCGGGAGCTGGAAACACCATATATTTT. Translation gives CASSNERSGAGNTIYF.

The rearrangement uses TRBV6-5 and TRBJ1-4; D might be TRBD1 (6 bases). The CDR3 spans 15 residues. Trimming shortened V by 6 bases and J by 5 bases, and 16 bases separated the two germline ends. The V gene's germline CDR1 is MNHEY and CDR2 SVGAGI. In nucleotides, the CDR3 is TGTGCCAGCAGGGACACTTCGGGGGCCAATGAAAAACTGTTTTTT. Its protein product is CASRDTSGANEKLFF.

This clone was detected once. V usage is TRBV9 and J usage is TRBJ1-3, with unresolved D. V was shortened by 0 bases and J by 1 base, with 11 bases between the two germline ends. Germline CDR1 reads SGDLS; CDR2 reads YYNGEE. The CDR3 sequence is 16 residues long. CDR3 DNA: TGTGCCAGCAGCGTAGCTACCAGCCAGTCTGGAAACACCATATATTTT. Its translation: CASSVATSQSGNTIYF.

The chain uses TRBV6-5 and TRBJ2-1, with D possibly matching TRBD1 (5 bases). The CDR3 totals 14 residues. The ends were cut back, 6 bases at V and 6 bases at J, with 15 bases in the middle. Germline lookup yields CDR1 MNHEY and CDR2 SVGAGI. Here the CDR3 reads CASSLTPGPNEQFF. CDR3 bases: TGTGCCAGCAGCCTAACCCCAGGGCCCAATGAGCAGTTCTTC.

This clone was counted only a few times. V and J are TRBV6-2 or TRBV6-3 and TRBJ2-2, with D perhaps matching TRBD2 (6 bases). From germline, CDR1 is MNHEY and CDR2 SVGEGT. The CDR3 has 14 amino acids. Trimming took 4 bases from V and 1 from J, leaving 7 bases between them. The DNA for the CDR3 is TGTGCCAGCAGTTTGGAGGGGAACACCGGGGAGCTGTTTTTT. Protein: CASSLEGNTGELFF.

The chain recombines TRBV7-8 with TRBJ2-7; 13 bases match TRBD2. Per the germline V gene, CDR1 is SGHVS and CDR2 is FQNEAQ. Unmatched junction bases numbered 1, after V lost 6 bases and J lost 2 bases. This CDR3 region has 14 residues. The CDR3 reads CASRGLAGPYEQYF. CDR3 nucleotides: TGTGCCAGCAGGGGACTAGCGGGGCCCTACGAGCAGTACTTC.

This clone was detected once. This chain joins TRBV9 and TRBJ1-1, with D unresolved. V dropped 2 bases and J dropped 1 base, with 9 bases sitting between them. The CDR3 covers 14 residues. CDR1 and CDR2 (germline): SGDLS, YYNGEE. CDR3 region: CASSVDAGNTEAFF. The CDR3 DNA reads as TGTGCCAGCAGCGTGGACGCTGGGAACACTGAAGCTTTCTTT.

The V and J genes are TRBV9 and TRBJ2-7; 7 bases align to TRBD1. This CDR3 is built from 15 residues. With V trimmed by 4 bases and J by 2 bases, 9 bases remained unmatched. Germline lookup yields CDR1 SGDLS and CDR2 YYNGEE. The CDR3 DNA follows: TGTGCCAGCAGCTTTGGGACAGCTACAACCTACGAGCAGTACTTC. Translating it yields CASSFGTATTYEQYF.

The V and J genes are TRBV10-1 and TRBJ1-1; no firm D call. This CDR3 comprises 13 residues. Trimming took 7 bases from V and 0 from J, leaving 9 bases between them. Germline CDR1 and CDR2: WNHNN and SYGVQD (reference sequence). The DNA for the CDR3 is TGCGCCAGCACTGCAGGAATGAACACTGAAGCTTTCTTT. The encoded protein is CASTAGMNTEAFF.

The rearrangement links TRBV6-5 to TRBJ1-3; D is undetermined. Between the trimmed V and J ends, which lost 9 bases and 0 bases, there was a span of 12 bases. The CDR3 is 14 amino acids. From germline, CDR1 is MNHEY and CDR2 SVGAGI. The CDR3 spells CASLRADSGNTIYF. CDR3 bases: TGTGCCAGTTTGCGGGCGGACTCTGGAAACACCATATATTTT.

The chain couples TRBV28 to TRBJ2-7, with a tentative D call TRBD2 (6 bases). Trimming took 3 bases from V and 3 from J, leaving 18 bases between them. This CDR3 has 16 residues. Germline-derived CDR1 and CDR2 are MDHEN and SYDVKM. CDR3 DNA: TGTGCCAGCAGTTTTTCGGCGACTAGTCCGGGCTACGAGCAGTACTTC. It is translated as CASSFSATSPGYEQYF.

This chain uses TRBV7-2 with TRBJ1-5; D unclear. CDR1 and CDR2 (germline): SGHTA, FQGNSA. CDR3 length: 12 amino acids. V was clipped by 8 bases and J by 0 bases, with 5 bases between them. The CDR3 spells CASAFSNQPQHF. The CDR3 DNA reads TGTGCCAGCGCTTTTAGCAATCAGCCCCAGCATTTT.

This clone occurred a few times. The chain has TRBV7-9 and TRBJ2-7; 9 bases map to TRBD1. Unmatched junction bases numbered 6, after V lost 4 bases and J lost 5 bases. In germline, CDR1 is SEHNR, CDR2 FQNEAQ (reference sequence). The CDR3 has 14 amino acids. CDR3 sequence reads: CASSSGQGVHEQYF. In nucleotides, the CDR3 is TGTGCCAGCAGCTCGGGACAGGGCGTCCACGAGCAGTACTTC.

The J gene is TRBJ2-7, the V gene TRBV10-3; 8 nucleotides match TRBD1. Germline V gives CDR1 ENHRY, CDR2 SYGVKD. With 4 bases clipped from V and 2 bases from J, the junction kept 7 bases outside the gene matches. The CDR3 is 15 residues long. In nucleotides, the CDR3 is TGTGCCATCAGTGTCGGACAGGGTGAGACCTACGAGCAGTACTTC. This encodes CAISVGQGETYEQYF.

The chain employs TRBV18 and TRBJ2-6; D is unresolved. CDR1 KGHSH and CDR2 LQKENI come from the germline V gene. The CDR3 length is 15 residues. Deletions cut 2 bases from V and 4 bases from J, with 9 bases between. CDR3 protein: CASSPTVNGANVLTF. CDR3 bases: TGTGCCAGCTCACCAACGGTGAACGGGGCCAACGTCCTGACTTTC.

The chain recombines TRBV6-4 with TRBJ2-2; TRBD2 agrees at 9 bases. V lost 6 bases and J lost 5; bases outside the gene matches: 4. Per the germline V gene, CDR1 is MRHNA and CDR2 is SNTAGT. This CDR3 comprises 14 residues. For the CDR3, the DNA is TGTGCCAGCAGCCGGACTAGCGAGACCGGGGAGCTGTTTTTT. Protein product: CASSRTSETGELFF.

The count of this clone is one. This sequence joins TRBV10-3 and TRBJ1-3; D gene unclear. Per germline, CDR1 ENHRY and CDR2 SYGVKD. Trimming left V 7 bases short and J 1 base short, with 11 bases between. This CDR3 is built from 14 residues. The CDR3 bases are TGTGCCATCAAAAGAGACAAATCTGGAAACACCATATATTTT. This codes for CAIKRDKSGNTIYF.

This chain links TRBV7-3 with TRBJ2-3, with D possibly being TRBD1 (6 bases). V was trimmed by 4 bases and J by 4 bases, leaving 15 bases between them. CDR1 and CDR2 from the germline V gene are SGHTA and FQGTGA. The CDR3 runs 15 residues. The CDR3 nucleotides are TGTGCCAGCAGCTCACAGGGTGGACCAGCAGATACGCAGTATTTT. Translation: CASSSQGGPADTQYF.

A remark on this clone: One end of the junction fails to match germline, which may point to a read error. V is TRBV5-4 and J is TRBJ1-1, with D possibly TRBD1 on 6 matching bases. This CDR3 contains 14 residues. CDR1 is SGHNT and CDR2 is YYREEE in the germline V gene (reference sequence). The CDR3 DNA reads TGTGCCAACAGCTTGGCAGGGGCTGGGACTGAAGCTTTCTTT. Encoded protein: CANSLAGAGTEAFF.

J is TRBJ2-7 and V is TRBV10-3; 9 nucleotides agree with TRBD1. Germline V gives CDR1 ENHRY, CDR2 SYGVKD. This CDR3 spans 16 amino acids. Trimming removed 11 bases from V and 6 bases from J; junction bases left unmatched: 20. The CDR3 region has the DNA TGTGCCGCGCATGGAGGGACAACAGGGGGCCAAGTCGAGCAGTACTTC. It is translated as CAAHGGTTGGQVEQYF.

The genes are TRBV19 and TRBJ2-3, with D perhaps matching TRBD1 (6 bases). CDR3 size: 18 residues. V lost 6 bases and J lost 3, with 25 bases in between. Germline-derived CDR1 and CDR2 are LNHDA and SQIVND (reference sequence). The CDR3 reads CASSPLQGILLCTDTQYF. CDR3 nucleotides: TGTGCCAGTAGCCCTCTACAGGGTATCCTTTTGTGTACAGATACGCAGTATTTT.

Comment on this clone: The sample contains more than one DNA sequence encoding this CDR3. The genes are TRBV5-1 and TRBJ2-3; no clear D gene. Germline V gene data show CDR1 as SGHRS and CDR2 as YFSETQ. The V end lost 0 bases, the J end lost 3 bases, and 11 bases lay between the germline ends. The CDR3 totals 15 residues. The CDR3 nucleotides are TGCGCCAGCAGCTTGGACCCCGGCAGTACAGATACGCAGTATTTT. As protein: CASSLDPGSTDTQYF.

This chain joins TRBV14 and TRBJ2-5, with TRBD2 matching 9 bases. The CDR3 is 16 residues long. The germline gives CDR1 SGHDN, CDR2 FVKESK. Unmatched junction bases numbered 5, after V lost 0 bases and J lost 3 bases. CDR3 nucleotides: TGTGCCAGCAGCCAAGAGGCGGGGGGGAGAAAAGAGACCCAGTACTTC. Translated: CASSQEAGGRKETQYF.

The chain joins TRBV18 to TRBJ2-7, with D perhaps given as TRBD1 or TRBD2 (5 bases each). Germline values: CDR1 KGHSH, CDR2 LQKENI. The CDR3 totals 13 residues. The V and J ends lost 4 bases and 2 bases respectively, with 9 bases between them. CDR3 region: CASSLRDPYEQYF. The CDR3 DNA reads TGTGCCAGCTCACTCCGGGACCCCTACGAGCAGTACTTC. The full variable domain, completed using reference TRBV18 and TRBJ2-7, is NAGVMQNPRHLVRRRGQEARLRCSPMKGHSHVYWYRQLPEEGLKFMVYLQKENIIDESGMPKERFSAEFPKEGPSILRIQQVVRGDSAAYFCASSLRDPYEQYFGPGTRLTVT.

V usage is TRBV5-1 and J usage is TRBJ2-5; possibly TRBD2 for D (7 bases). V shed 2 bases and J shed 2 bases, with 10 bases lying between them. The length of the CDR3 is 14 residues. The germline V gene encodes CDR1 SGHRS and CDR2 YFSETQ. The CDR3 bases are TGCGCCAGCAGCTTAGGGGGGGGTCAAGAGACCCAGTACTTC. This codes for CASSLGGGQETQYF.

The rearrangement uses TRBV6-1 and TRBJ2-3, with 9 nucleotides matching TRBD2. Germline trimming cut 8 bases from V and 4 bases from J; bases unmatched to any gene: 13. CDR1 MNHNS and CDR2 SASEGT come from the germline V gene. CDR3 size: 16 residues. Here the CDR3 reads CASGGSYSGSPDTQYF. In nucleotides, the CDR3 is TGTGCCAGCGGTGGGAGCTATAGCGGGAGCCCAGATACGCAGTATTTT.